This T cell receptor (beta chain) was obtained from a study of T cell responses to AZD1222 COVID-19 vaccine. About the study: Pooling was applied to second doses at about 4 or about 12 weeks. Study-wide points: Rises in breadth and depth of Spike-specific TCRs came after two AZD1222 doses. Among the donors, most were white British and more were female, and clonal diversity was possibly underestimated. Nearly half of spike-specific TCRs reportedly target unmutated variant regions.

As concerns this clone: Its antigen is undetermined.

Generated by immunoSEQ multiplex PCR, the TCRdb table keeps only in-frame clones and is missing some. The sample comprises some 120,000 clones, roughly 93% of which are singletons, and approximately 3.1% rests with the top ten. Germline-derived CDR1 and CDR2 are SGHDT and YYEEEE. Trimming left V 1 base short and J 9 bases short, with 17 bases between. The CDR3 totals 16 residues. This TCR came from an adult in good health. J is TRBJ1-6 and V is TRBV5-6; D remains ambiguous. The sequencing here drew on peripheral blood, taken on day 0 of AZD1222 vaccination. CDR3 protein: CASSLSEQLPGSPLHF. The CDR3 DNA is TGTGCCAGCAGCTTGTCGGAACAGTTGCCTGGTTCACCCCTCCACTTT. The whole variable domain, filled in from reference TRBV5-6 and TRBJ1-6, reads DAGVTQSPTHLIKTRGQQVTLRCSPKSGHDTVSWYQQALGQGPQFIFQYYEEEERQRGNFPDRFSGHQFPNYSSELNVNALLLGDSALYLCASSLSEQLPGSPLHFGNGTRLTVT.